The 17 T cell receptor beta chains given below trace back to one sample, sequenced in a study of shared clonotypes between healthy human individuals. Assay used: immunoSEQ multiplex PCR; TCRdb lists only in-frame clones, some missing. The sample shows 950,000 to 1,100,000 clones, around 78% of them seen only once. The sample was memory CD4+ T cells from PBMCs. This sample's subset: CD45RA-negative fraction. These receptors were taken from a man between 18 and 29 years old in good health. Some clones in this sample may be carry-over from other donors' samples.

CDR3 in DNA: TGTGCCAGCAGCTCAAGGACTAGCGGGGGGTTCCCCCAGGACGAGCAGTACTTC. It codes for CASSSRTSGGFPQDEQYF. The chain employs TRBV7-9 and TRBJ2-7; TRBD2 aligns across 14 bases. The CDR3 contains 18 residues. Germline CDR1 is SEHNR and CDR2 is FQNEAQ (reference sequence). Germline trimming cut 4 bases from V and 5 bases from J; bases unmatched to any gene: 13.

The rearrangement uses TRBV11-2 and TRBJ2-7, with D perhaps matching TRBD1 (6 bases). The length of the CDR3 is 12 residues. Looked up from germline, CDR1 is SGHAT and CDR2 is FQNNGV. With 4 bases removed from V and 6 bases from J, the gap between germline ends came to 10 bases. Here the CDR3 DNA reads TGTGCCAGCAGCTCCGACAGGAGCGAGCAGTACTTC. Its protein product is CASSSDRSEQYF.

The gene calls are TRBV9 and TRBJ1-2, with a weak D call TRBD1 (6 bases). The CDR3 spans 14 residues. Trimming removed 0 bases from V and 4 bases from J, with 10 bases in between. From germline, CDR1 is SGDLS and CDR2 YYNGEE. CDR3: CASSVDGGRYGYTF. CDR3 nucleotides: TGTGCCAGCAGCGTAGATGGGGGCCGCTATGGCTACACCTTC.

This clone was recorded once. The chain couples TRBV11-2 to TRBJ1-4; D might be TRBD1 (6 bases). CDR1 and CDR2 from the germline V gene are SGHAT and FQNNGV. CDR3 size: 14 residues. V was cut by 2 bases and J by 5 bases, with 9 bases left in between. CDR3 region: CASSLLDRNEKLFF. In nucleotides, the CDR3 is TGTGCCAGCAGCTTACTGGACAGAAATGAAAAACTGTTTTTT.

The gene calls are TRBV5-1 and TRBJ2-2; a possible D gene is TRBD2 (6 bases). The CDR3 sequence is 14 residues long. V gave up 5 bases and J gave up 4 bases, with 12 bases separating them. Germline CDR1 is SGHRS and CDR2 is YFSETQ. CDR3 residues: CASRGGATTGELFF. The DNA of the CDR3 is TGCGCCAGCAGAGGCGGGGCGACCACCGGGGAGCTGTTTTTT.

The chain recombines TRBV30 with TRBJ2-1; TRBD2 matches at 15 bases. V lost 3 bases and J lost 1; bases outside the gene matches: 16. The CDR3 contains 21 residues. The germline V gene encodes CDR1 GTSNPN and CDR2 SVGIG (reference sequence). Here the CDR3 reads CAWRHTAGLAGGFGSYNEQFF. CDR3 DNA: TGTGCCTGGAGGCATACGGCGGGACTAGCGGGAGGTTTTGGGTCCTACAATGAGCAGTTCTTC.

V gene TRBV7-2 combines with J gene TRBJ2-2; D uncertain. From germline, CDR1 is SGHTA and CDR2 FQGNSA. The CDR3 consists of 17 residues. Trimming stripped 6 bases from V and 0 bases from J, with 17 bases between. The CDR3 coding sequence is TGTGCCAGCAGTCCAAGACCTGCGCAGGCGAACACCGGGGAGCTGTTTTTT. Protein product: CASSPRPAQANTGELFF. The variable domain in full, completed from reference TRBV7-2 and TRBJ2-2, reads GAGVSQSPSNKVTEKGKDVELRCDPISGHTALYWYRQSLGQGLEFLIYFQGNSAPDKSGLPSDRFSAERTGGSVSTLTIQRTQQEDSAVYLCASSPRPAQANTGELFFGEGSRLTVL.

This clone was seen many times. One end of the junction is discordant with germline, which a read error may explain. V and J are TRBV6-6 and TRBJ2-7, with D maybe TRBD1 (6 bases). CDR3 length: 12 residues. CDR1 and CDR2 (germline): MNHNY, SVGAGI (reference sequence). The CDR3 DNA sequence: TGTGCCAGCAGTTACTCGGGGGCCCTAGGGACCTTC. Protein: CASSYSGALGTF.

This sequence joins TRBV15 and TRBJ2-7, with D tentatively TRBD2 (7 bases). The CDR3 is 15 amino acids. Per germline, CDR1 LNHNV and CDR2 YYDKDF (reference sequence). Trimming cost V 0 bases and J 4 bases, with 13 bases left between them. CDR3 bases: TGTGCCACCAGCAGAGAGCGGGGGCAGGGGTACGAGCAGTACTTC. Translation gives CATSRERGQGYEQYF.

This chain uses TRBV4-3 with TRBJ2-3; tentatively, D is TRBD2 (7 bases). Deletions cut 4 bases from V and 3 bases from J, with 20 bases between. There are 17 residues in the CDR3. Germline V gene sequence: CDR1 LGHNA, CDR2 YSLEER. The CDR3 DNA follows: TGCGCCAGCAGCCCCTTTGTAGGGGGGGTTCGGACAGATACGCAGTATTTT. Amino acid sequence: CASSPFVGGVRTDTQYF.

This clone was seen a few times. The chain combines TRBV2 with TRBJ1-3, with a weak D call TRBD1 (5 bases). V was shortened by 2 bases and J by 4 bases, with 12 bases between the two germline ends. The germline V gene has CDR1 SNHLY and CDR2 FYNNEI. The CDR3 extends over 15 amino acids. This CDR3 reads CASSETGGLGNTIYF. The CDR3 nucleotides read TGTGCCAGCAGTGAAACAGGAGGGTTGGGAAACACCATATATTTT.

The chain combines TRBV6-1 with TRBJ1-2, with D unclear. The V gene lost 5 bases and the J gene lost 2 bases, with 9 bases spanning the gap. This CDR3 region has 13 residues. Germline V gene sequence: CDR1 MNHNS, CDR2 SASEGT. The CDR3 region has the DNA TGTGCCAGCAGTCCATTATCCAACTATGGCTACACCTTC. It encodes CASSPLSNYGYTF.

The chain has TRBV7-2 and TRBJ1-3; no reliable D call. V lost 7 bases, J lost 9 bases, and 19 bases lay in between. The CDR3 contains 14 residues. Germline V lookup: CDR1 SGHTA, CDR2 FQGNSA. The CDR3 reads CASTELSSYGTIYF. Here the CDR3 DNA reads TGTGCCAGCACCGAACTCTCCAGCTATGGCACCATATATTTT.

The J gene is TRBJ2-1, the V gene TRBV7-9, with 9 nucleotides matching TRBD2. Germline V gene sequence: CDR1 SEHNR, CDR2 FQNEAQ (reference sequence). CDR3 length: 16 residues. After removal of 4 bases from V and 0 bases from J, the junction contained 4 bases not matched to a gene. CDR3 amino acids: CASSSREGSSYNEQFF. As DNA, the CDR3 is TGTGCCAGCAGCTCGCGGGAGGGGAGCTCCTACAATGAGCAGTTCTTC.

The chain employs TRBV19 and TRBJ2-2; tentatively, D is TRBD1 or TRBD2 (6 bases each). V was shortened by 9 bases and J by 3 bases, with 14 bases between the two germline ends. This CDR3 region has 14 residues. Germline CDR1 LNHDA, CDR2 SQIVND (reference sequence). The CDR3 DNA follows: TGTGCCAGCGGGGGCTGGGACCACACCGGGGAGCTGTTTTTT. Translated, it gives CASGGWDHTGELFF.

V is TRBV10-2 and J is TRBJ1-1; TRBD1 matches 7 bases. Per germline, CDR1 WSHSY and CDR2 SAAADI. The CDR3 runs to 12 residues. The V and J ends lost 7 bases and 4 bases, in that order; junction bases with no gene match: 3. This chain's CDR3 is CASTGGSTEAFF. The CDR3 bases are TGCGCCAGCACAGGGGGGTCCACTGAAGCTTTCTTT.

V gene TRBV2 combines with J gene TRBJ2-1; the D is unclear. V was cut by 2 bases and J by 4 bases, with 6 bases left in between. CDR3 length: 13 residues. Germline CDR1 SNHLY, CDR2 FYNNEI. CDR3 bases: TGTGCCAGCAGTGAATGGGGTTACAATGAGCAGTTCTTC. Translating it yields CASSEWGYNEQFF.